The 24 T cell receptor beta chains below come from one sample, sequenced in a study of shared clonotypes between healthy human individuals. Sequencing was performed with immunoSEQ multiplex PCR; in TCRdb, only in-frame clones are kept and a portion is missing. The table includes approximately 1.5 million clones, around 98.5% detected once. Sequencing was done on a sample of naive CD4+ T cells sorted from blood. Noted subset: CD45RA+ positively selected. The source is a man aged 25 to 40 in good health.

Concerning this clone: Other nucleotide sequences in the sample specify the same CDR3. The rearrangement joins TRBV10-3 to TRBJ2-7, with D unclear. CDR3 length: 11 amino acids. CDR1 and CDR2 (germline): ENHRY, SYGVKD. V was shortened by 2 bases and J by 7 bases, with 6 bases between the two germline ends. This CDR3 reads CAISELREQYF. CDR3 nucleotides: TGTGCCATCAGTGAGCTCCGGGAGCAGTACTTC.

The chain has TRBV11-2 and TRBJ1-2; a weak D match, TRBD1 (6 bases). This CDR3 spans 15 amino acids. The V end lost 1 base, the J end lost 3 bases, and 12 bases lay between the germline ends. From germline, CDR1 is SGHAT and CDR2 FQNNGV. CDR3: CASSLGTGQHYGYTF. The DNA for the CDR3 is TGTGCCAGCAGCTTAGGCACAGGACAGCACTATGGCTACACCTTC.

This chain connects TRBV30 to TRBJ1-2, with a tentative D call TRBD1 (5 bases). Trimming took 6 bases from V and 5 from J, leaving 16 bases between them. The CDR3 spans 13 residues. Germline V gives CDR1 GTSNPN, CDR2 SVGIG (reference sequence). The DNA of the CDR3 is TGTGCCTGCCCGGGACTGAAATTTTATGGCTACACCTTC. As protein: CACPGLKFYGYTF.

This chain connects TRBV19 to TRBJ2-3; 10 positions agree with TRBD1. The J segment lost 1 base and the V segment lost 3 bases, leaving 10 bases of the junction unmatched. This CDR3 contains 18 residues. Germline V gives CDR1 LNHDA, CDR2 SQIVND (reference sequence). CDR3: CASSISPWDRGGTDTQYF. The CDR3 DNA reads TGTGCCAGTAGTATCTCCCCCTGGGACAGGGGAGGCACAGATACGCAGTATTTT.

This chain links TRBV23-1 with TRBJ2-3; 11 bases align to TRBD1. TRBV23-1 is filed as an ORF, its function uncertain. The V and J ends lost 7 bases and 8 bases, in that order; junction bases with no gene match: 5. The CDR3 covers 13 residues. DNA for the CDR3: TGCGCCAGCAAGGACAGGGGGCATGGTACGCAGTATTTT. This sequence encodes CASKDRGHGTQYF.

The rearrangement joins TRBV2 to TRBJ2-1; 8 nucleotides align to TRBD1. The V gene end was trimmed by 1 base and the J gene end by 3 bases; junction bases not matched to a gene: 5. The CDR3 has 16 residues. CDR1 SNHLY and CDR2 FYNNEI come from the germline V gene. The CDR3 DNA reads as TGTGCCAGCAGTGAAGTGGCAGGGGGCTACTACAATGAGCAGTTCTTC. Its translation is CASSEVAGGYYNEQFF. Variable domain in full (rest from reference TRBV2 and TRBJ2-1): EPEVTQTPSHQVTQMGQEVILRCVPISNHLYFYWYRQILGQKVEFLVSFYNNEISEKSEIFDDQFSVERPDGSNFTLKIRSTKLEDSAMYFCASSEVAGGYYNEQFFGPGTRLTVL.

The V and J genes are TRBV5-1 and TRBJ2-7; TRBD2 is a possible D gene (5 bases). V gave up 0 bases and J gave up 3 bases, with 16 bases separating them. This CDR3 has 16 residues. Germline CDR1 and CDR2: SGHRS and YFSETQ. The CDR3: CASSLDYTRSFYEQYF. In nucleotides, the CDR3 is TGCGCCAGCAGCTTGGATTATACTAGGTCTTTCTACGAGCAGTACTTC.

The chain links TRBV29-1 to TRBJ1-2; TRBD1 is a possible D gene (6 bases). The CDR3 extends over 16 amino acids. With 3 bases removed from V and 5 bases from J, the gap between germline ends came to 22 bases. From germline, CDR1 is SQVTM and CDR2 ANQGSEA. DNA for the CDR3: TGCAGCGTTGATACACGAAGGGGGACTTCATGGTATGGCTACACCTTC. This codes for CSVDTRRGTSWYGYTF.

This clone was detected only once. The chain is built from TRBV6-1 and TRBJ1-1; no definite D call. Trimming shortened V by 2 bases and J by 5 bases, and 15 bases separated the two germline ends. Looked up from germline, CDR1 is MNHNS and CDR2 is SASEGT. This CDR3 is 15 amino acids long. In DNA form, the CDR3 reads TGTGCCAGCAGTGAAAGCGGGAGAACCGGGACTGAAGCTTTCTTT. It translates to CASSESGRTGTEAFF.

The rearrangement uses TRBV7-9 and TRBJ2-6, with D maybe TRBD1 (6 bases). V shed 9 bases and J shed 2 bases, with 11 bases lying between them. The germline V gene encodes CDR1 SEHNR and CDR2 FQNEAQ (reference sequence). This CDR3 contains 14 residues. CDR3 residues: CASPGVAGANVLTF. The CDR3 bases are TGTGCCAGTCCAGGGGTTGCTGGGGCCAACGTCCTGACTTTC. Full variable domain (rest looked up from reference TRBV7-9 and TRBJ2-6): DTGVSQNPRHKITKRGQNVTFRCDPISEHNRLYWYRQTLGQGPEFLTYFQNEAQLEKSRLLSDRFSAERPKGSFSTLEIQRTEQGDSAMYLCASPGVAGANVLTFGAGSRLTVL.

V is TRBV6-6 and J is TRBJ1-5, with D unclear. The CDR3 sequence is 15 residues long. Trimming removed 8 bases at V and 2 bases at J, with 16 bases between. The germline CDR1 and CDR2 sequences are MNHNY and SVGAGI (reference sequence). The CDR3 here is CASALPTGGNQPQHF. CDR3 in DNA: TGTGCCAGCGCCCTCCCTACCGGGGGCAATCAGCCCCAGCATTTT.

The CDR3 here is CASSPDPTGIGSYEQYF. Here the CDR3 DNA reads TGCGCCAGCAGCCCGGACCCTACAGGGATCGGTTCCTACGAGCAGTACTTC. The chain has TRBV5-1 and TRBJ2-7; D is perhaps TRBD1 (6 bases). V gave up 4 bases and J gave up 1 base, with 21 bases separating them. Germline lookup yields CDR1 SGHRS and CDR2 YFSETQ. This CDR3 region has 17 residues.

In the case of this clone: Within the sample, other DNA sequences also encode this same CDR3. The rearrangement joins TRBV9 to TRBJ2-2; 11 bases fit TRBD2. The ends lost 3 bases at V and 1 base at J; junction bases unmatched: 5. This CDR3 spans 17 amino acids. CDR1 SGDLS and CDR2 YYNGEE come from the germline V gene. The CDR3 loop reads CASSAISGRVNTGELFF. DNA of the CDR3: TGTGCCAGCAGCGCGATTAGCGGGAGGGTGAACACCGGGGAGCTGTTTTTT.

The V and J genes are TRBV30 and TRBJ2-7; 7 nucleotides line up with TRBD1. The trim removed 2 bases at V and 6 bases at J, leaving 1 base unmatched. The germline V gene encodes CDR1 GTSNPN and CDR2 SVGIG (reference sequence). This CDR3 comprises 11 residues. The CDR3 region is CAWSTGVEQYF. Written as DNA, the CDR3 is TGTGCCTGGAGTACAGGGGTCGAGCAGTACTTC.

The rearrangement links TRBV20-1 to TRBJ2-7, with no clear D. V was clipped by 6 bases and J by 5 bases, with 11 bases between them. This CDR3 contains 11 residues. Germline CDR1 DFQATT, CDR2 SNEGSKA (reference sequence). As DNA, the CDR3 is TGCAGTGCGTATGGGCTGAACGAGCAGTACTTC. The encoded protein is CSAYGLNEQYF.

This clone was seen only once. The chain combines TRBV29-1 with TRBJ2-2; TRBD1 is a possible D gene (5 bases). This CDR3 region has 11 residues. In germline, CDR1 is SQVTM, CDR2 ANQGSEA. V lost 7 bases to trimming and J lost 6 bases, with 9 bases between them. The CDR3 reads CSAQGAGELFF. In nucleotides, the CDR3 is TGCAGCGCCCAGGGCGCCGGGGAGCTGTTTTTT.

The chain uses TRBV7-6 and TRBJ2-1; no clear D. V lost 1 base and J lost 2, with 12 bases in between. Germline CDR1 and CDR2: SGHVS and FNYEAQ. This CDR3 region has 16 residues. The CDR3 loop is CASSLGVPATYNEQFF. DNA of the CDR3: TGTGCCAGCAGCTTAGGAGTACCAGCCACCTACAATGAGCAGTTCTTC.

Concerning this clone: This specimen includes other DNA sequences encoding the same CDR3. The J gene is TRBJ2-3, the V gene TRBV7-9; TRBD1 matches at 10 bases. This CDR3 has 15 amino acids. The germline V gene has CDR1 SEHNR and CDR2 FQNEAQ (reference sequence). V dropped 0 bases and J dropped 3; count of bases not matched to a gene: 0. The CDR3 sequence is CASSLAGQGTDTQYF. In nucleotides, the CDR3 is TGTGCCAGCAGCTTAGCGGGACAGGGGACAGATACGCAGTATTTT.

This chain links TRBV19 with TRBJ1-5; the D is unclear. This CDR3 region has 17 residues. Germline values: CDR1 LNHDA, CDR2 SQIVND (reference sequence). V was clipped by 7 bases and J by 0 bases, with 19 bases between them. DNA for the CDR3: TGTGCCAGTAAGTCGAGGCAGCTTCCAAATAGCAATCAGCCCCAGCATTTT. It is translated as CASKSRQLPNSNQPQHF.

V gene TRBV5-1 combines with J gene TRBJ2-2; 8 nucleotides match TRBD1. Germline assignment: CDR1 SGHRS and CDR2 YFSETQ. This CDR3 is 14 amino acids long. V shed 4 bases, J shed 3 bases, and the junction held 2 bases outside the gene matches. The CDR3 sequence is CASSGQGDTGELFF. In nucleotides, the CDR3 is TGCGCCAGCAGCGGACAGGGCGACACCGGGGAGCTGTTTTTT.

This clone was seen only once. The chain employs TRBV7-2 and TRBJ2-7; D not resolved. Germline V lookup: CDR1 SGHTA, CDR2 FQGNSA. This CDR3 contains 14 residues. Trimming shortened V by 1 base and J by 3 bases, and 10 bases separated the two germline ends. CDR3 DNA sequence: TGTGCCAGCAGCTTAGGAGCAGGAAACTACGAGCAGTACTTC. Amino acids: CASSLGAGNYEQYF.

V gene TRBV4-3 combines with J gene TRBJ2-1; 9 nucleotides align to TRBD2. Germline trimming cut 4 bases from V and 0 bases from J; bases unmatched to any gene: 4. CDR3 length: 16 residues. The germline gives CDR1 LGHNA, CDR2 YSLEER. The CDR3 nucleotides are TGCGCCAGCAGCCCCACGACTAGCGGCTCCTACAATGAGCAGTTCTTC. Its translation is CASSPTTSGSYNEQFF.

The chain combines TRBV7-2 with TRBJ2-1; 9 nucleotides match TRBD1. The germline gives CDR1 SGHTA, CDR2 FQGNSA. The CDR3 sequence is 14 residues long. The V and J ends lost 3 bases and 7 bases, in that order; junction bases with no gene match: 4. The DNA of the CDR3 is TGTGCCAGCAGCTTCCCGGGACAGGGTAATGAGCAGTTCTTC. Protein product: CASSFPGQGNEQFF.

V gene TRBV5-1 combines with J gene TRBJ2-5, with TRBD1 matching 7 bases. From germline, CDR1 is SGHRS and CDR2 YFSETQ. The CDR3 has 14 residues. The V gene end was trimmed by 4 bases and the J gene end by 1 base; junction bases not matched to a gene: 4. The CDR3 spells CASSVGQLQETQYF. The DNA for the CDR3 is TGCGCCAGCAGCGTGGGACAGCTCCAAGAGACCCAGTACTTC.